What follows describes a single T cell receptor beta chain. This specimen belongs to a study of T cells of healthy individuals. Germline lookup yields CDR1 SGHRS and CDR2 YFSETQ. The CDR3 consists of 17 residues. After removal of 0 bases from V and 7 bases from J, the junction contained 16 bases not matched to a gene. MiXCR, applied by TCRdb to the 5' RACE reads, yields one record per CDR3 protein. The table shows approximately 52,000 distinct CDR3 sequences, with roughly 14% occurring only once. The TCR sequence derives from a human donor in good health. V and J are TRBV5-1 and TRBJ2-7; 7 bases line up with TRBD1. The CDR3 coding sequence is TGCGCCAGCAGCTTGGGAGGGAGAAGAGGGGGCGCGGAAGAGCAGTACTTC. Translating it yields CASSLGGRRGGAEEQYF.